What follows is one TCR beta chain and its context. Its antigen remains unknown. Genes and germline are mouse. This record belongs to a study of tissue T cells after allogeneic stem cell transplantation. Notes on the study in general: Motif-based clustering found tissue-specific repertoire signatures shared across patients, though few clones were shared. Anatomically similar tissues had similar TCR repertoires within each patient. Alloreactivity or antigen specificity of tissue TCRs was not determined; some clones might be host cells.

Libraries were prepared by immunoSEQ multiplex PCR; TCRdb keeps only in-frame clonotypes and omits some of them. The sample has 7,000 to 8,000 clones; around 62% are singletons. Source material: blood. The sequence was collected from a female BALB/c mouse in good health. Strain haplotype (MHC): H2-d.

CDR3 sequence: CTCSADQAEAEQFF. The sequenced CDR3 bases are TGCACCTGCAGTGCAGATCAGGCGGAGGCTGAGCAGTTC. V gene TRBV1 combines with J gene TRBJ2-1; D remains ambiguous. The sequenced fragment ends 1 residue before the CDR3 boundary, so the rest is inferred from the germline J gene. The germline gives CDR1 NSQYPW, CDR2 LRSPGD (reference sequence). The CDR3 extends over 14 amino acids. V was shortened by 0 bases and J by 7 bases, with 10 bases between the two germline ends. The full variable domain, its missing parts supplied by reference TRBV1 and TRBJ2-1, is VTLLEQNPRWRLVPRGQAVNLRCILKNSQYPWMSWYQQDLQKQLQWLFTLRSPGDKEVKSLPGADYLATRVTDTELRLQVANMSQGRTLYCTCSADQAEAEQFFGPGTRLTVL.